This paragraph reports one T cell receptor (beta chain). The data were obtained in a study of blood T cell repertoires in COVID-19. About the research overall: Specimens from acute and convalescent COVID-19 originated in the United States, Italy and Spain.

The data were produced by immunoSEQ multiplex PCR, yet TCRdb's version contains in-frame clones alone and is incomplete. The sample carries 45,000 to 50,000 clones, about 83% recorded once. The CDR3 is made up of 14 amino acids. Deletions cut 4 bases from V and 5 bases from J, with 9 bases between. Germline V lookup: CDR1 SNHLY, CDR2 FYNNEI. The chain has TRBV2 and TRBJ1-6; D gene ambiguous. The source material was peripheral blood. This receptor was taken from a man at least 80 years old in a cohort sampled during active COVID-19. The CDR3 is CASSVSGHNSPLHF. CDR3 nucleotide sequence: TGTGCCAGCAGTGTCTCCGGTCATAATTCACCCCTCCACTTT. Together with reference TRBV2 and TRBJ1-6, the CDR3 gives the full variable domain: EPEVTQTPSHQVTQMGQEVILRCVPISNHLYFYWYRQILGQKVEFLVSFYNNEISEKSEIFDDQFSVERPDGSNFTLKIRSTKLEDSAMYFCASSVSGHNSPLHFGNGTRLTVT.